The rows below give T cell receptor beta chains drawn from one sample of a study of radiotherapy plus CTLA-4 blockade in lung cancer. Clones were sequenced by immunoSEQ multiplex PCR, and TCRdb holds only the in-frame ones, with some missing. Found here are tens of thousands of clones, about three quarters of them singletons; the top ten hold 2% to 3%. The sequencing here drew on peripheral blood, taken from a patient treated with radiotherapy plus ipilimumab. The origin of the receptors is a human donor with non-small cell lung cancer whose response to radiotherapy plus ipilimumab could not be evaluated. CDR3s include the opening cysteine and the closing phenylalanine or tryptophan. Fields, in order: V gene, CDR3 length, CDR3 protein.

TRBV28	16	CASSQWTVTNTGELFF
TRBV28	13	CASRSPRRALYTF
TRBV5-4	14	CASSPSLGTDTQYF
TRBV4-1	17	CASSRSGQGSWTDTQYF
TRBV9	15	CASSAMGPNTGELFF
TRBV6-5	14	CASSPNEGWQPQHF
TRBV5-1	15	CASSLAGGATGELFF
TRBV6-6	12	CASSYEGETQYF
TRBV7-2	15	CASSSEGYSNQPQHF
TRBV4-1	14	CASSHGTTFYEQYF
TRBV5-1	17	CASSLWGTSGAYNEQFF
TRBV9	16	CASSVAPQGRTDTQYF
TRBV7-2	17	CASSLAVGTGLNSPLHF
TRBV7-2	16	CASSLAYSGGVYEQYF
TRBV6-4	16	CASSVQPGQHNSPLHF
TRBV25-1	15	CASSLAGTSTDTQYF